This T cell receptor (beta chain) was recorded in a study of cytomegalovirus exposure and HLA in healthy donors (dated by TCRdb to 2016 to 2017). Notes on the research overall: An earlier analysis of roughly 610 of the donors reported approximately 280 Gb of sequence data and 117 million unique TCR beta sequences obtained from about 179 million T cells. The study used immunosequencing to profile the T cell repertoires of under 700 subjects and linked those repertoires to cytomegalovirus serostatus. A later genetic analysis used genome-wide SNP genotypes for about 60% of the roughly 700 donors, treating that subset as a discovery cohort. The aim of the study was to test whether cataloging public T cell receptors could identify signatures of past pathogen exposure. A later analysis re-examined previously published TCR beta repertoires from roughly 720 donors and added high-resolution HLA genotyping to investigate patterns of TCR occurrence. The genetic ancestry cluster associated with self-reported Caucasian donors included roughly 84% of the approximately 430 genotyped donors. Donor age, sex, ethnicity and CMV serostatus were compiled together with the repertoire data. The number of donors typed differed by locus, with 629-630 for A, B, C, DRB1 and DQB1, over 500 for DQA1, 600 to 610 for DPA1, and some 440 for DPB1. An early release covering approximately 600 HLA-typed donors comprised about 300 gigabases of sequencing data and around 86 million unique TCR sequences. Both class I and class II loci were covered by HLA typing, at four-digit resolution. High-throughput TCR immunosequencing, statistical association of individual TCRs with disease status, and machine learning were combined to predict cytomegalovirus infection status. A separate validation cohort of about 110 different subjects was used in addition to the approximately 700-subject first cohort. Among some 410 genotyped donors of the cohort, an average of approximately 240,000 unique TCR beta nucleotide sequences was sequenced per donor, of which roughly 18% were non-productive. An earlier analysis of 587 of the donors used high-throughput TCR beta sequencing to judge whether each TCR beta V gene segment behaved as functional or pseudogenic. Every discovery cohort repertoire had been produced on one sequencing platform. Rather than using new phenotypic data, the later analysis identified candidate immune exposures from TCR beta sequences and from how often those sequences occurred across donors. Five DR-DQ haplotypes were handled as single units for association and clustering because linkage in the cohort was strong. The investigation overall reported the following: Sequencing depth was assumed to be roughly uniform across donors in the presence/absence analyses, though that assumption may not hold. In a later analysis, TCR association rates were found to vary across HLA loci, with the most associated TCRs seen for DRB1 alleles and the fewest for HLA-C alleles. A further reported finding was that TCR beta sequences accurately predicted the HLA-A and HLA-B alleles for most subjects in the first cohort. A few of the identified cytomegalovirus-associated TCR beta chains were confirmed in vitro to be specific for cytomegalovirus antigens. In a later genetic analysis, a missense DCLRE1C variant was associated with V-gene and J-gene trimming of TCR beta chains, and the association was replicated in an independent cohort. Correlated functional status among segregating V segments might be attributable to linkage disequilibrium, but an unknown experimental factor could not be ruled out. Immune exposure information for the cohort was limited to CMV serostatus. Broadly in line with IMGT annotations, most TCR beta V segments showed up in productive rearrangements about 87% or about 30% of the time in an earlier analysis of roughly 590 of the donors. A cluster of highly shared sequence variants was judged likely to represent a technical artifact of the sequencing pipeline. This cohort had only TCR beta chains sequenced, and the lack of alpha or paired-chain data limited which features could be detected. According to a later analysis, parvovirus B19, influenza, CMV and Epstein-Barr virus appeared linked to several top co-occurrence clusters. In both the original and validation cohorts, the classifier was reported to diagnose cytomegalovirus status with high specificity and sensitivity. According to a later analysis, most CMV-associated TCR beta chains appeared to be HLA-restricted, and the HLA associations seemed to be driven largely by CMV exposure. It was suggested by the authors that the approach could potentially be generalized to other disease states and immunological phenotypes. Some IMGT-functional V segments, including TRBV6-2 and TRBV6-3, could not be distinguished by the 87-base-pair reads and were therefore excluded. At a false discovery rate of 0.05, a later analysis linked 16,000 or so TCR beta sequences to specific HLA alleles. Because some donors lacked HLA typing at each locus, the association tests relied only on the typed subset. Around 16 rarely observed V segments, including chromosome 9 orphons, were excluded from the earlier analysis of some 590 of the donors because counts were too low. A total of roughly 160 TCR beta chains were listed by the study as associated with cytomegalovirus. Most TCR sequences were observed very rarely across donors, whereas some public TCRs were present in many individuals. Assigning TCR associations to individual alleles was difficult when HLA alleles, especially DR and DQ, strongly co-occurred. A later genetic analysis reported fewer N-insertions in productive TCRs among donors in an Asian-associated ancestry cluster than the roughly 670-donor mean. Compared with equally common non-associated chains, HLA-associated TCR beta chains in a later analysis were more clonally expanded and had lower generation probabilities.

The library relied on the immunoSEQ multiplex PCR assay. For the multiplex PCR, a mixture combining 60 forward primers for TCR Vbeta segments and 13 reverse primers for TCR Jbeta segments was used. Amplification of the CDR3 region of rearranged TCR beta genes was performed with a multiplex PCR assay on genomic DNA. The amplified TCR beta libraries were sequenced on the Illumina HiSeq System as 87-base-pair reads. The published analysis was carried out like this. Across the roughly 700 repertoires, a later analysis counted about 81 million unique TCR beta chains, roughly 11 million of which were shared by at least two donors. To remove PCR and sequencing errors, raw reads were error-corrected and collapsed into unique sequences using a nearest-neighbor algorithm that merged closely related sequences. CDR3 sequences were aligned to IMGT reference sequences to assign V, D and J gene segments. For a sequence to be retained, a match of at least six nucleotides to both a V gene segment and a J gene segment was required. Rearrangements were classified as productive when the CDR3 lacked stop codons and remained in frame with V and J, and all other rearrangements were classified as non-productive. Following IMGT convention, CDR3 was defined as the stretch from the second conserved V-encoded cysteine to the conserved J-encoded phenylalanine. In an earlier analysis of roughly 580 of the donors, sequences lacking an unambiguous match to a single V gene segment were excluded. In an earlier analysis of 450 to 700 of the donors, V segments were called functional above 56.7% productive rearrangements and were called segregating when the between-donor standard deviation exceeded 5%. A statistical classification framework was built to diagnose cytomegalovirus status from the catalog of TCR beta chain sequences. V and J gene assignment, in a later analysis, came from comparing TCR nucleotide sequences with IMGT/GENE-DB human TR gene sequences. In a later analysis, CDR3 sequences and most-parsimonious VDJ recombination scenarios were assigned using the TCRdist pipeline. A later analysis defined each TCR beta chain by its CDR3 amino acid sequence plus V-gene family, and excluded reads lacking a unique V-gene family. As a way to deal with suspected cross-contamination and a sequencing artifact, a later analysis dropped approximately 570 nucleotide sequences that were highly shared and had low generation probability. In a later analysis, a clonal expansion index for each public chain was calculated from normalized within-repertoire ranks of inferred template counts. In a later analysis, generation probabilities were computed using a VDJ recombination model fitted to out-of-frame rearrangements, and the results were checked against IGoR. In a later analysis, TCR-TCR, TCR-HLA and TCR-CMV co-occurrence was scored with hypergeometric tests, and a repertoire-size bias correction was applied to TCR pairs. False discovery rates were estimated in a later analysis by permuting HLA or CMV assignments 20 times. In a later analysis, co-occurring TCRs were grouped using DBSCAN, with TCRdist sequence similarity added in when clustering inside HLA-allele-positive subsets. For co-occurrence clustering, repertoires with fewer than 30,000 or more than 120,000 public chains were excluded, along with five repertoires with anomalous nucleotide sharing. In its TCRdb copy, this immuneACCESS table keeps in-frame sequences only and misses some clones. Where compared with another copy, unresolved V genes explain less than half of these, and the others have no known cause. V, J and clone size derive from that table, while D and trimming were established from the DNA sequence. The sample contains around 130,000 clones, around four fifths of them found a single time. The ten largest clones take up 5.3% of the sample.

In total, 500 to 700 healthy bone marrow donors made up the cohort. At the time of sampling, all cohort members were nominally healthy, though unrecorded immune exposures were likely present. The donor tested CMV seronegative, placing the donor among the 352 seronegative members of the cohort. Each donor provided a peripheral blood sample, and peripheral blood mononuclear cells were used for TCR beta sequencing. Genomic DNA was extracted from the blood cell samples with the Qiagen DNeasy Blood Extraction Kit. Worth noting for this clone: There is no known antigen for this receptor. Per-base quality was not reported, and no clone a single base away is much larger than it.

Cut back by 7 bases and 6 bases, the V and J ends lie 22 bases apart. The CDR1 and CDR2 encoded by the germline V gene are SQVTM and ANQGSEA. Reading from cysteine to phenylalanine, the CDR3 counts 14 amino acids. The sequence is cut down to CDR3 DNA, 42 bases in frame from base 1. The TCR comes from a man aged 25-40 years in good health and CMV-seronegative. The sample was PBMCs. The chain couples TRBV29-1 to TRBJ2-7; the D segment could be TRBD2, given 6 matching bases. Read as DNA, the sequence is TGCAGCGCTGCAAACTTAGCGGATAAGTCCGAGCAGTACTTC. This is translated as CSAANLADKSEQYF.